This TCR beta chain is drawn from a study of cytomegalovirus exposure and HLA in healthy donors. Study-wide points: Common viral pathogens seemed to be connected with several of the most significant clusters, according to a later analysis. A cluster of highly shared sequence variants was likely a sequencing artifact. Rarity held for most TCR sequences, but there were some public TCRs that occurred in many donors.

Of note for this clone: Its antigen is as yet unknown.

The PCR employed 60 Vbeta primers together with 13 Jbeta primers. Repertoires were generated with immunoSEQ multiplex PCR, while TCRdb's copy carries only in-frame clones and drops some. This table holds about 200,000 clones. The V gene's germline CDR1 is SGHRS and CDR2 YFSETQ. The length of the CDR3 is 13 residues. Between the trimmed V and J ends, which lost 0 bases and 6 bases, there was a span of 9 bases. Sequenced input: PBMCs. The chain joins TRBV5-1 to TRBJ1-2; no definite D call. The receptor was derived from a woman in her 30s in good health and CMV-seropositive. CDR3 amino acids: CASSLVVGDGYTF. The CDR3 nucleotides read TGCGCCAGCAGCTTGGTGGTGGGCGATGGCTACACCTTC.